The T cell receptor (beta chain) described here comes from a study of blood T cell repertoires in COVID-19 (dated by TCRdb to the early 2020s). Context from the whole study: Samples covering the acute and convalescent phases of COVID-19 were provided by collaborators in the United States, Italy and Spain. The prospective study material was composed of cDNA or gDNA derived from T cells, B-cell-depleted T cells, or PBMCs. Subjects who had been exposed to COVID-19, were actively infected with it, or had recovered from it provided the deeply sampled blood TCRbeta repertoires that made up the dataset. A freely available public database, intended as a resource for researchers studying the immune response to SARS-CoV-2, is where the repertoires were released. The samples were drawn from the first 160 participants of the ongoing ImmuneRACE study and from about 1,200 subjects provided by 6 global collaborators. Sample metadata almost always included a de-identified subject ID, COVID-19 status, age in years and sex. Where HLA class I and class II types were available, the types were taken from metadata supplied by the sample provider, not from assay-based typing.

Enrolling through a virtual design, the prospective study's participants ranged in age from roughly 18 to 90 years and lived across 20 to 30 United States geographic areas. In the prospective study, cohorts were assigned on the basis of participant-reported clinical history obtained from a screening survey and a study questionnaire. For ImmuneRACE Cohort 3, a participant was defined as recovered based on two consecutive negative NP/OP PCR tests, clearance by a healthcare professional, or resolution of symptoms. In the prospective study, whole blood, serum and a nasopharyngeal or oropharyngeal swab were collected from each participant by mobile phlebotomists. Prospective study participants could optionally give additional blood draws and questionnaires over an approximately 2-month period. Before DNA extraction, blood samples from the prospective study were shipped at room temperature or frozen.

TCRbeta CDR3 regions were amplified from genomic DNA by means of the immunoSEQ Assay, a bias-controlled multiplex PCR. Per the authors' processing: The number of nucleated cells in each sample was estimated by amplification of reference gene primers within the assay. To quantify the absolute abundance of each unique TCRbeta CDR3 rearrangement, sequence reads were collapsed and filtered. For each sample, productive Simpson clonality was calculated as the square root of Simpson's diversity index across productive rearrangements. TCRdb holds this immuneACCESS table with in-frame rearrangements only. Some clones are missing; in checked studies, unresolved V genes explain under half, and the rest has no known cause. The D gene and trimming were derived from the DNA, and the V and J assignments and clone size from that table. This sample holds approximately 200,000 clones; roughly four fifths were observed only once. The biggest ten clones account for less than 8.5% of the sample.

The CDR3 sequence holds 14 residues, the cysteine and phenylalanine included. Just CDR3 DNA is preserved here, 42 bases in frame from base 1. Taken from the germline V gene, the CDR1 and CDR2 loops are SGHAT and FQNNGV. V trim: 3 bases; J trim: 6 bases; unmatched bases: 4. Only one count was recorded for this clone. What this receptor recognizes is not known. Base qualities are not provided; no much larger clone lies one nucleotide away. Results and caveats for the whole study, not just this receptor: The quantity of clinical and demographic metadata differed by source and by participant and was supplied without curation.

The receptor was derived from a man aged 35-49 years who had recovered from COVID-19. The sample was PBMCs or T cells enriched from blood (not recorded which). This chain joins TRBV11-2 to TRBJ2-1; TRBD2 lines up with 8 middle nucleotides. The sequence in DNA is TGTGCCAGCAGCTTGGGCCGGGGGGGCAATGAGCAGTTCTTC. This gives the protein CASSLGRGGNEQFF.